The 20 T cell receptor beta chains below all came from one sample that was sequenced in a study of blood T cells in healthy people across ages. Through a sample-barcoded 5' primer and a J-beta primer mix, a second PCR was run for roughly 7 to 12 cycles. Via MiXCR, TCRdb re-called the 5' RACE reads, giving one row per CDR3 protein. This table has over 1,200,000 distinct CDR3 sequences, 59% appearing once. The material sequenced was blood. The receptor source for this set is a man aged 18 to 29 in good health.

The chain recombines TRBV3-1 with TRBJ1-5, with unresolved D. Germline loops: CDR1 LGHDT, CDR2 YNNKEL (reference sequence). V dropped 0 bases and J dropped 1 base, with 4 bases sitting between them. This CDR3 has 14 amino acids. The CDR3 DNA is TGTGCCAGCAGCCAAGAGGCCAGCAATCAGCCCCAGCATTTT. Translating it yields CASSQEASNQPQHF.

For the CDR3, the DNA is TGTGCCAGCAAAAGTGCTGGAAACACCATATATTTT. Translating gives CASKSAGNTIYF. The gene calls are TRBV25-1 and TRBJ1-3; D gene uncertain. Per germline, CDR1 MGHDK and CDR2 SYGVNS. CDR3 length equals 12 residues. V shed 7 bases and J shed 2 bases, with 6 bases lying between them.

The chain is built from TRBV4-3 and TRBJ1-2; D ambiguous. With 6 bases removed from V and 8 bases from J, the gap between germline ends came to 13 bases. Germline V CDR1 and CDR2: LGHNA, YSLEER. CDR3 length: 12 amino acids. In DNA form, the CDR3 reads TGCGCCAGCAGGCTTGACTGGCCGGGCTACACCTTC. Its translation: CASRLDWPGYTF.

CDR3 amino acids: CATRRTIQETQYF. The DNA for the CDR3 is TGTGCCACCCGAAGAACAATCCAAGAGACCCAGTACTTC. The V call is TRBV6-5, the J call TRBJ2-5; D ambiguous. The V end was cut by 10 bases, the J end by 1 base, with 13 bases between. The germline CDR1 and CDR2 sequences are MNHEY and SVGAGI. The CDR3 sequence is 13 residues long.

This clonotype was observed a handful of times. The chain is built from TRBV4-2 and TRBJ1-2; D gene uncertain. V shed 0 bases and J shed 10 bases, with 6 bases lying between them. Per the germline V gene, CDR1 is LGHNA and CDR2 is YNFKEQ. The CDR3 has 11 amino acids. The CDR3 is CASSQDAAYTF. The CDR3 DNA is TGTGCCAGCAGCCAAGACGCAGCCTACACCTTC.

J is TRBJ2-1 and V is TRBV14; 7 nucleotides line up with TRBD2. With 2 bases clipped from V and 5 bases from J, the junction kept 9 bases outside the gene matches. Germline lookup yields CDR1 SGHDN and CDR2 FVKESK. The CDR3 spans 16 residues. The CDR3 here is CASSQFLLASHNEQFF. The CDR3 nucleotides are TGTGCCAGCAGCCAATTCCTACTAGCGTCTCACAATGAGCAGTTCTTC.

CDR3 sequence (DNA): TGTGCCAGCAGCCCCCACTTGGACAGGGGAAACTATGGCTACACCTTC. Translating gives CASSPHLDRGNYGYTF. The V and J genes are TRBV3-1 and TRBJ1-2, with TRBD1 matching 9 bases. Per the germline V gene, CDR1 is LGHDT and CDR2 is YNNKEL (reference sequence). The CDR3 has 16 residues. The V gene end was trimmed by 4 bases and the J gene end by 2 bases; junction bases not matched to a gene: 8.

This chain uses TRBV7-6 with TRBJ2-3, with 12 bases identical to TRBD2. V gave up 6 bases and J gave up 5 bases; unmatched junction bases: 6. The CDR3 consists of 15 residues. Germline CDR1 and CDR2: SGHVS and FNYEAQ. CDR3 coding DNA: TGTGCCAGCAGTCCGACTAGCGGGAGTGGAGATACGCAGTATTTT. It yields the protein CASSPTSGSGDTQYF. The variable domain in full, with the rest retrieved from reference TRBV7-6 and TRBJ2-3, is GAGVSQSPRYKVTKRGQDVALRCDPISGHVSLYWYRQALGQGPEFLTYFNYEAQQDKSGLPNDRFSAERPEGSISTLTIQRTEQRDSAMYRCASSPTSGSGDTQYFGPGTRLTVL.

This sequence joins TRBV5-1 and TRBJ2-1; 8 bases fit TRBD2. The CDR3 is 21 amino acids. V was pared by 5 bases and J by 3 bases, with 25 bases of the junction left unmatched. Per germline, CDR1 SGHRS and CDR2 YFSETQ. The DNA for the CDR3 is TGCGCCAGCAGTTTAACGGCCCAACGTAGCGGGGTAGGGCTCGGCTACAATGAGCAGTTCTTC. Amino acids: CASSLTAQRSGVGLGYNEQFF.

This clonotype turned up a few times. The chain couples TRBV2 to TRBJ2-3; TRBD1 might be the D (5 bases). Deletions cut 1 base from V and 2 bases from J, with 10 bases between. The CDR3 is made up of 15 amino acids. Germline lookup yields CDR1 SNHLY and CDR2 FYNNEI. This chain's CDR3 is CASSEVDRITDTQYF. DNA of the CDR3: TGTGCCAGCAGTGAAGTCGACAGAATCACAGATACGCAGTATTTT.

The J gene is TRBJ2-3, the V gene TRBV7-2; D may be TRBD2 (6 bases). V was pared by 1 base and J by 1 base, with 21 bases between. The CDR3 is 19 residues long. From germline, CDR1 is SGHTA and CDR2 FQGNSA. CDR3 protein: CASSLGSGWGRRGTDTQYF. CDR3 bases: TGTGCCAGCAGCTTAGGATCGGGCTGGGGGAGGAGGGGCACAGATACGCAGTATTTT.

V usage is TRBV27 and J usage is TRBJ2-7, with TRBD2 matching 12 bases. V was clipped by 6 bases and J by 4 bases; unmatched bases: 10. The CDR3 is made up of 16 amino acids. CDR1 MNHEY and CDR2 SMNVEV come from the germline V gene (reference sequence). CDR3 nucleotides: TGTGCCAGCAGCCCGGGGACTAGCGGGCCTTTTTACGAGCAGTACTTC. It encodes CASSPGTSGPFYEQYF.

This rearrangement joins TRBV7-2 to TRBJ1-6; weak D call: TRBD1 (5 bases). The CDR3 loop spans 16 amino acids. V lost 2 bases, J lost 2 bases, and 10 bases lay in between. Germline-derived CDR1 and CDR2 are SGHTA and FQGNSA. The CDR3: CASSLQRRAYNSPLHF. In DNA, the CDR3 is TGTGCCAGCAGCTTACAGCGCAGGGCCTATAATTCACCCCTCCACTTT.

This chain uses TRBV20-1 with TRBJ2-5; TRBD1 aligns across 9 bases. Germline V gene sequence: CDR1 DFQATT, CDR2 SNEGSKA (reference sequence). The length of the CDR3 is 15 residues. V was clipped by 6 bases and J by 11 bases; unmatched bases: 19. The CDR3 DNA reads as TGCAGTGCGACCCCTAACCCGGGACAGGGTCGGCAGCAGTACTTC. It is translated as CSATPNPGQGRQQYF.

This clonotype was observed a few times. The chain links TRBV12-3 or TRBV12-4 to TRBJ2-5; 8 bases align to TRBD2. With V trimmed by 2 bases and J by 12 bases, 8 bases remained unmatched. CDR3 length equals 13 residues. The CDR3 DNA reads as TGTGCCAGCAGTTTACGGCGGGAGGCCACAAAGTACTTC. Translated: CASSLRREATKYF.

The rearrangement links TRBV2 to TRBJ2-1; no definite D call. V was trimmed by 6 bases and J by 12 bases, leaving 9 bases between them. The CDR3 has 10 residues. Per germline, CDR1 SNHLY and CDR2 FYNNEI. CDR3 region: CASRDTSQFF. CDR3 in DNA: TGTGCCAGCAGGGATACCTCGCAGTTCTTC.

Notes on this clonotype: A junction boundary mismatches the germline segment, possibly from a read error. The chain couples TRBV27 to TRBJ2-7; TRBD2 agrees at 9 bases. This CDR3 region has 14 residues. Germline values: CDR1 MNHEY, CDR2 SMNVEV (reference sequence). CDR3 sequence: CAGSFGGGVYEQYF. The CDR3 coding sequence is TGTGCCGGCAGTTTCGGCGGGGGGGTCTACGAGCAGTACTTC.

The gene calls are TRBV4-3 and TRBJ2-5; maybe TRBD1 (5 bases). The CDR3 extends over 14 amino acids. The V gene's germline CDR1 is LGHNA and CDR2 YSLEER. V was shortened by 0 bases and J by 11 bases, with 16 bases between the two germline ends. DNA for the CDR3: TGCGCCAGCAGCCAAGATGGGCAGGGTCATGAGCAGTACTTC. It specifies CASSQDGQGHEQYF.

The CDR3 protein is CASSLDGTGPYNEQFF. CDR3 coding DNA: TGCGCCAGCAGCTTGGATGGGACAGGGCCTTACAATGAGCAGTTCTTC. The genes are TRBV5-1 and TRBJ2-1; 9 positions match TRBD1. The CDR3 loop spans 16 amino acids. V was pared by 0 bases and J by 4 bases, with 5 bases of the junction left unmatched. Germline V gives CDR1 SGHRS, CDR2 YFSETQ.

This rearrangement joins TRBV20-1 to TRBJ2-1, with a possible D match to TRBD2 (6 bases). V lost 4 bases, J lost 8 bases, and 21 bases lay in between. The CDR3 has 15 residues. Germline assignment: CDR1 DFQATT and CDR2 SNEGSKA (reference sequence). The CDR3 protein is CSAIGTGSPVDEQFF. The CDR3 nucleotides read TGCAGTGCTATCGGAACCGGGAGTCCGGTCGATGAGCAGTTCTTC.